A selection of T cell receptor beta chains follows, all from one sample in a study of T cell repertoires in cytomegalovirus infection. Using its own MiXCR run on the reads, TCRdb lists one record per CDR3 protein. Altogether about 52,000 distinct CDR3 sequences are present, over 15% being singletons, with the ten largest covering about 68%. Their antigens remain unidentified. Sequencing was performed on CD8+ T cells from cultured PBMCs, taken from culture after CMV antigen stimulation. The receptors shown here come from a human donor in good health (CMV status not recorded). Some clones in this sample may be carry-over from other donors' samples. Both conserved end residues are part of each CDR3. Each record gives: D gene, V gene, J gene, clone size, CDR3 DNA, CDR3 protein. A D gene is named only where the DNA matches it firmly. For some rows the clone size is stated as once, few or many, or as a class when expanded; others skip it.

d_call: .; v_call: TRBV7-9; j_call: TRBJ1-2; clone_size: few; cdr3_nt: TGTGCCAGTCCCGGTGAGAGACAGCATATTTCCTATGGCTACACCTTC; cdr3_aa: CASPGERQHISYGYTF
d_call: TRBD1; v_call: TRBV12-3/TRBV12-4; j_call: TRBJ1-1; clone_size: .; cdr3_nt: TGTGCCAGCAGTTTCAGGCAGGGGGATGAAGCTTTCTTT; cdr3_aa: CASSFRQGDEAFF
d_call: .; v_call: TRBV27; j_call: TRBJ2-7; clone_size: few; cdr3_nt: TGTGCCAGCAGTTTATGGGGGGCAGACGAGCAGTACTTC; cdr3_aa: CASSLWGADEQYF
d_call: .; v_call: TRBV7-2; j_call: TRBJ1-5; clone_size: many; cdr3_nt: TGTGCCAGCAGCCTAGGATGGGGCAAGGGCAATCAGCCCCAGCATTTT; cdr3_aa: CASSLGWGKGNQPQHF
d_call: TRBD2; v_call: TRBV11-3; j_call: TRBJ2-2; clone_size: .; cdr3_nt: TGTGCCAGCAGCTTCAAGACTAGCGGGGAGGGCACCGGGGAGCTGTTTTTT; cdr3_aa: CASSFKTSGEGTGELFF
d_call: TRBD1; v_call: TRBV11-2; j_call: TRBJ1-2; clone_size: .; cdr3_nt: TGTGCCAGCAGCTCCTCCGGGACAGGGGTCGAGGGCTACACCTTC; cdr3_aa: CASSSSGTGVEGYTF
d_call: .; v_call: TRBV15; j_call: TRBJ1-2; clone_size: .; cdr3_nt: TGTGCCACCAGCAGAGAGGATCGGGGGGATGGGGACTATGGCTACACCTTC; cdr3_aa: CATSREDRGDGDYGYTF
d_call: TRBD2; v_call: TRBV2; j_call: TRBJ2-5; clone_size: many; cdr3_nt: TGTGCCAGCAGTCCGACTAGCGGGAGCCTAGAGACCCAGTACTTC; cdr3_aa: CASSPTSGSLETQYF
d_call: TRBD2; v_call: TRBV7-9; j_call: TRBJ2-1; clone_size: few; cdr3_nt: TGTGCCAGCAGCTTATGGGCGGGAGCCTCCTACAATGAGCAGTTCTTC; cdr3_aa: CASSLWAGASYNEQFF
d_call: .; v_call: TRBV7-6; j_call: TRBJ2-7; clone_size: few; cdr3_nt: TGTGCCAGCAGCCAGGACGTCTCGGGGTGGTACGAGCAGTACTTC; cdr3_aa: CASSQDVSGWYEQYF
d_call: TRBD1; v_call: TRBV27; j_call: TRBJ1-5; clone_size: .; cdr3_nt: TGTGCCAGCTCTCCCGGGACAGGAGGGCGTCAGCCCCAGCATTTT; cdr3_aa: CASSPGTGGRQPQHF
d_call: .; v_call: TRBV5-1; j_call: TRBJ1-4; clone_size: few; cdr3_nt: TGCGCCAGCAGCTTGGTCGAGCCGGGCGAAAATGAAAAACTGTTTTTT; cdr3_aa: CASSLVEPGENEKLFF
d_call: .; v_call: TRBV29-1; j_call: TRBJ2-5; clone_size: .; cdr3_nt: TGCAGCGTTGAAACCAGCCCAGAGACCCAGTACTTC; cdr3_aa: CSVETSPETQYF
d_call: .; v_call: TRBV5-6; j_call: TRBJ1-1; clone_size: few; cdr3_nt: TGTGCCAGCAGCACCCCGACGGAAATGAACACTGAAGCTTTCTTT; cdr3_aa: CASSTPTEMNTEAFF
d_call: .; v_call: TRBV7-2; j_call: TRBJ2-2; clone_size: .; cdr3_nt: TGTGCCAGCAGCTCCACCCCATCCGGGGAGCTGTTTTTT; cdr3_aa: CASSSTPSGELFF
d_call: TRBD1; v_call: TRBV7-2; j_call: TRBJ2-1; clone_size: few; cdr3_nt: TGTGCCAGCAGCTTTGACCGTACAGGGGGCGCCTACAATGAGCAGTTCTTC; cdr3_aa: CASSFDRTGGAYNEQFF
d_call: .; v_call: TRBV6-5; j_call: TRBJ2-7; clone_size: few; cdr3_nt: TGTGCCAGCAGTTACGAGGACAACCCCTACGAGCAGTACTTC; cdr3_aa: CASSYEDNPYEQYF
d_call: .; v_call: TRBV19; j_call: TRBJ1-1; clone_size: .; cdr3_nt: TGTGCCAGTAGTATAACTGCCGGGAGCACTGAAGCTTTCTTT; cdr3_aa: CASSITAGSTEAFF
d_call: .; v_call: TRBV4-1; j_call: TRBJ2-7; clone_size: few; cdr3_nt: TGCGCCAGCAGCCCCCTCGACGGAGACTACGAGCAGTACTTC; cdr3_aa: CASSPLDGDYEQYF
d_call: .; v_call: TRBV5-1; j_call: TRBJ2-1; clone_size: .; cdr3_nt: TGCGCCAGCAGCTTGGGGGGGGCGGATGAGCAGTTCTTC; cdr3_aa: CASSLGGADEQFF
d_call: .; v_call: TRBV6-5; j_call: TRBJ2-7; clone_size: .; cdr3_nt: TGTGCCAGCAGTTACTCGACACCGCCCTACGAGCAGTACTTC; cdr3_aa: CASSYSTPPYEQYF
d_call: .; v_call: TRBV7-2; j_call: TRBJ2-5; clone_size: few; cdr3_nt: TGTGCCAGCCGATTGACGCACGCCGCCACCTACCAAGAGACCCAGTACTTC; cdr3_aa: CASRLTHAATYQETQYF
d_call: .; v_call: TRBV2; j_call: TRBJ1-2; clone_size: .; cdr3_nt: TGTGCCCCAGGGGAGGCCTATGAAGGCTACACCTTC; cdr3_aa: CAPGEAYEGYTF
d_call: TRBD2; v_call: TRBV28; j_call: TRBJ2-1; clone_size: few; cdr3_nt: TGTGCCAGCAGTAAGACTAGCGGGAGGGCCTACAATGAGCAGTTCTTC; cdr3_aa: CASSKTSGRAYNEQFF
d_call: .; v_call: TRBV6-2/TRBV6-3; j_call: TRBJ2-7; clone_size: .; cdr3_nt: TGTGCCAGCAGCAGTACACTAGTACGCGAGCAGTACTTC; cdr3_aa: CASSSTLVREQYF
d_call: TRBD1; v_call: TRBV7-9; j_call: TRBJ2-1; clone_size: medium-sized; cdr3_nt: TGTGCCAGCAGCCCGGGACAGGGGATAGATGAGCAGTTCTTC; cdr3_aa: CASSPGQGIDEQFF
d_call: TRBD1; v_call: TRBV11-2; j_call: TRBJ1-1; clone_size: .; cdr3_nt: TGTGCCAGCAGCTTAGGCAGGGGGGGGAGTGAAGCTTTCTTT; cdr3_aa: CASSLGRGGSEAFF
d_call: TRBD2; v_call: TRBV20-1; j_call: TRBJ2-1; clone_size: .; cdr3_nt: TGCAGTGCTAGAGCCGGGGTCGGGGGGAATGAGCAGTTCTTC; cdr3_aa: CSARAGVGGNEQFF
d_call: TRBD2; v_call: TRBV7-6; j_call: TRBJ2-7; clone_size: .; cdr3_nt: TGTGCCAGCAGCTTTGGACTAGCAGACGAGCAGTACTTC; cdr3_aa: CASSFGLADEQYF
d_call: .; v_call: TRBV7-2; j_call: TRBJ2-5; clone_size: few; cdr3_nt: TGTGCCAGCAGCTTGACGACAGGTCGACAGACCCAGTACTTC; cdr3_aa: CASSLTTGRQTQYF
d_call: TRBD2; v_call: TRBV4-1; j_call: TRBJ2-3; clone_size: few; cdr3_nt: TGCGCCAGCAGCCAACTTACTAGCGGGAGTCCAAGGCGGACAGATACGCAGTATTTT; cdr3_aa: CASSQLTSGSPRRTDTQYF
d_call: TRBD2; v_call: TRBV9; j_call: TRBJ2-1; clone_size: .; cdr3_nt: TGTGCCAGCAGCGCCGGGACTAGCTTCAATGAGCAGTTCTTC; cdr3_aa: CASSAGTSFNEQFF
d_call: TRBD2; v_call: TRBV7-8; j_call: TRBJ2-7; clone_size: .; cdr3_nt: TGTGCCAGCAGCTTAGTCAGCGGGGGGGCCTACGAGCAGTACTTC; cdr3_aa: CASSLVSGGAYEQYF
d_call: .; v_call: TRBV6-2/TRBV6-3; j_call: TRBJ1-5; clone_size: few; cdr3_nt: TGTGCCAGCAGTACCCCTCCCCGAGAACAGCCCCAGCATTTT; cdr3_aa: CASSTPPREQPQHF
d_call: .; v_call: TRBV20-1; j_call: TRBJ1-4; clone_size: few; cdr3_nt: TGCAGTGCTAGGGGAATCGGGGATGAAAAACTGTTTTTT; cdr3_aa: CSARGIGDEKLFF